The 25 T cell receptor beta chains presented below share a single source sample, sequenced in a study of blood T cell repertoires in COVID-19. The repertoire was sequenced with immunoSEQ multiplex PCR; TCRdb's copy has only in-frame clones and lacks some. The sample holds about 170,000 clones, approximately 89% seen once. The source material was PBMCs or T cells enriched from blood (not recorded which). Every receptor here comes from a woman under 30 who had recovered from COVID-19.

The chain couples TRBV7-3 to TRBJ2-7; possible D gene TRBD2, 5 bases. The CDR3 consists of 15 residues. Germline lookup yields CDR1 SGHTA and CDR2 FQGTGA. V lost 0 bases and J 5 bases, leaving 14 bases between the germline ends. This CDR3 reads CASSLTGGSQDEQYF. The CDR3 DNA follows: TGTGCCAGCAGCTTAACGGGTGGGAGTCAGGACGAGCAGTACTTC.

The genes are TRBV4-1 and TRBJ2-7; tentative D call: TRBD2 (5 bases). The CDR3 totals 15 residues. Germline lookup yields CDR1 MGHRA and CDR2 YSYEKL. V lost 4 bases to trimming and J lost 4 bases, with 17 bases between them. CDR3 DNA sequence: TGCGCCAGCAGCCCGCCTCAATCGGACTCTTACGAGCAGTACTTC. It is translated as CASSPPQSDSYEQYF.

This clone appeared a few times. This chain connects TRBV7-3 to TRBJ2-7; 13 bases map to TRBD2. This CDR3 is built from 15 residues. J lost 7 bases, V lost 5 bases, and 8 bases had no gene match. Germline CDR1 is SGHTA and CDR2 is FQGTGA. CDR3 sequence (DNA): TGTGCCAGCAGCCCTGGACTAGCGGGAGCCGGGGAGCAGTACTTC. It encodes CASSPGLAGAGEQYF.

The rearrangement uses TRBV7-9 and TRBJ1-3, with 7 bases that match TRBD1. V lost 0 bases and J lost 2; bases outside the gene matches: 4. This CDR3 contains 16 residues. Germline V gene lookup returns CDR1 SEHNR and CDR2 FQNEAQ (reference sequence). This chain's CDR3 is CASSLAGDRAGNTIYF. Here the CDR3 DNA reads TGTGCCAGCAGCTTAGCAGGTGACAGGGCTGGAAACACCATATATTTT.

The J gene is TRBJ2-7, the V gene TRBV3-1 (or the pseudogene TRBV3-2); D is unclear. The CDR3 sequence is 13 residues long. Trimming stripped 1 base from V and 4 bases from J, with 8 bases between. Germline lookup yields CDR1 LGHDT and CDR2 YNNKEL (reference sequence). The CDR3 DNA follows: TGTGCCAGCAGCCAAGGTGCAGCGTACGAGCAGTACTTC. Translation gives CASSQGAAYEQYF.

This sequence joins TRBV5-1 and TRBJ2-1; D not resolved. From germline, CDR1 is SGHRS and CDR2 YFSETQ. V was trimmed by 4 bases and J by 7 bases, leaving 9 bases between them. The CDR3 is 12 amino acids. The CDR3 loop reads CASSPLRNEQFF. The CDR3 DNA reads TGCGCCAGCAGCCCCCTCCGTAATGAGCAGTTCTTC.

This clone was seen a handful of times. The CDR3 here is CASSTREFQTTYYGELFF. The CDR3 coding sequence is TGTGCCAGCAGTACGCGAGAATTTCAAACCACGTATTACGGGGAGCTGTTTTTT. The J gene is TRBJ2-2, the V gene TRBV28; D is unclear. The CDR3 sequence is 18 residues long. Germline CDR1 MDHEN, CDR2 SYDVKM. Trimming cost V 5 bases and J 7 bases, with 26 bases left between them.

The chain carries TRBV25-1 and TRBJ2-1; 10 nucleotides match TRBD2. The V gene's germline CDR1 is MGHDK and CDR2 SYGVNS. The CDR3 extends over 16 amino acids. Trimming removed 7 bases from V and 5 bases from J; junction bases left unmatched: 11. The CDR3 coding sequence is TGTGCCAGCAATCAAGCAGCGGGAGGGTGCCACAATGAGCAGTTCTTC. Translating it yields CASNQAAGGCHNEQFF.

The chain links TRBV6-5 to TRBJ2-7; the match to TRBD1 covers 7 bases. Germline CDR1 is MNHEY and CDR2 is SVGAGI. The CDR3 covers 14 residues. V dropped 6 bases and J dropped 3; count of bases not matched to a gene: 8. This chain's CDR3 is CASRLDRASYEQYF. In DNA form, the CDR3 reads TGTGCCAGCAGGTTAGACAGGGCGAGCTACGAGCAGTACTTC.

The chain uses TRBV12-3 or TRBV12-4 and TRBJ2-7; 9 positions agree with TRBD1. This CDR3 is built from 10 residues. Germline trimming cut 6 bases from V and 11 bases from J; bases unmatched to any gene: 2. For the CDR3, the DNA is TGTGCCAGCAGCGGACAGGGGAAGTACTTC. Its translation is CASSGQGKYF.

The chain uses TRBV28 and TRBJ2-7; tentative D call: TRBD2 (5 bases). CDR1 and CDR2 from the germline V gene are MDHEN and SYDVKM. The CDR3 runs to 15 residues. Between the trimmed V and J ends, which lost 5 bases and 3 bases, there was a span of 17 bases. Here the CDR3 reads CASSPLRGRFYEQYF. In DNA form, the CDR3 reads TGTGCCAGCAGTCCCCTCAGAGGGCGGTTCTACGAGCAGTACTTC.

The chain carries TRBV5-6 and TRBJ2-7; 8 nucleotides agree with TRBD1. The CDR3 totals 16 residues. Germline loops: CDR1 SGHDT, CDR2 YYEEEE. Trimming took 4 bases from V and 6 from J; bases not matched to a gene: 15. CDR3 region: CASSPTQWTGLGEQYF. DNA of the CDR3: TGTGCCAGCAGCCCTACCCAGTGGACAGGGCTCGGCGAGCAGTACTTC.

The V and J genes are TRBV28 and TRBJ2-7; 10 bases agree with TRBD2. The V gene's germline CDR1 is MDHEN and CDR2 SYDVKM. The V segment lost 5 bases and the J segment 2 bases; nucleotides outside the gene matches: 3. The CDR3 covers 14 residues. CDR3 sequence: CASSRTSGAYEQYF. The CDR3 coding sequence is TGTGCCAGCAGTCGGACTAGCGGAGCCTACGAGCAGTACTTC.

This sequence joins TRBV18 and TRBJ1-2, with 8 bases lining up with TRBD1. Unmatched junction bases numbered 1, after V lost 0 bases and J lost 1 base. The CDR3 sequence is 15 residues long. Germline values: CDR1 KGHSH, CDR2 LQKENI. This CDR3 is CASSPPTGGNYGYTF. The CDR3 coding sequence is TGTGCCAGCTCACCACCAACAGGGGGTAACTATGGCTACACCTTC.

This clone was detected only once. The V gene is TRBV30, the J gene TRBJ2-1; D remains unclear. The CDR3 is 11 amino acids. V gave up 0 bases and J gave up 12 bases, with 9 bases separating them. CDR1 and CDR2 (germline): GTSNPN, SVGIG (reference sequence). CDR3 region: CAWSVRAVQFF. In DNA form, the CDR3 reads TGTGCCTGGAGTGTACGAGCCGTGCAGTTCTTC.

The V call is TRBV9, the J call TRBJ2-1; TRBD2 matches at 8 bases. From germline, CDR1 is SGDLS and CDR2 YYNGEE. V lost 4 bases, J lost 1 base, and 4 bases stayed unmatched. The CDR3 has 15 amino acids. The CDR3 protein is CASSYGGASYNEQFF. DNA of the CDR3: TGTGCCAGCAGCTACGGGGGGGCGTCCTACAATGAGCAGTTCTTC.

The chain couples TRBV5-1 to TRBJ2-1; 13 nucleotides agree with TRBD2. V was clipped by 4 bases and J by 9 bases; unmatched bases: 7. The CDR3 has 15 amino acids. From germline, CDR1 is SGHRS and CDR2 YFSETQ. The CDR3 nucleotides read TGCGCCAGCAGCGTCGGACTAGCGGGAGTAGTTGAGCAGTTCTTC. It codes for CASSVGLAGVVEQFF.

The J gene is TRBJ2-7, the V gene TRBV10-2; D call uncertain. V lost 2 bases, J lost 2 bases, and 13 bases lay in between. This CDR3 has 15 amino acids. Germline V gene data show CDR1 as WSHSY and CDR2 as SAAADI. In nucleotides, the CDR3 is TGCGCCAGCAGTGAGCCATCTGTTCTAGCCTACGAGCAGTACTTC. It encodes CASSEPSVLAYEQYF.

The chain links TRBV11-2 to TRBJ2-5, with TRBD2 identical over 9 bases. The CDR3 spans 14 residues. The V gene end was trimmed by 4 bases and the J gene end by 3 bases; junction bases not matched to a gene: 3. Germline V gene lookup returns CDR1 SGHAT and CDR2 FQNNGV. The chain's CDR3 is CASSWRGGKETQYF. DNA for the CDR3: TGTGCCAGCAGCTGGCGGGGGGGGAAAGAGACCCAGTACTTC.

The CDR3 nucleotides are TGTGCCAGCAGCAACCCCCTCCGACAGGGGCGCAATCAGCCCCAGCATTTT. It yields the protein CASSNPLRQGRNQPQHF. V and J are TRBV21-1 and TRBJ1-5; the table's D call TRBD1 went unverified against the DNA. TRBV21-1 corresponds to a pseudogene. The CDR3 consists of 17 residues.

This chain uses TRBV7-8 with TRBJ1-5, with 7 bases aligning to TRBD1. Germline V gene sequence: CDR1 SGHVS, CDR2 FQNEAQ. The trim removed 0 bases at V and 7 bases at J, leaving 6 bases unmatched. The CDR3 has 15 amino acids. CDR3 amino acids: CASSLARTGRQPQHF. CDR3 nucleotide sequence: TGTGCCAGCAGCTTAGCCCGGACAGGTCGACAGCCCCAGCATTTT.

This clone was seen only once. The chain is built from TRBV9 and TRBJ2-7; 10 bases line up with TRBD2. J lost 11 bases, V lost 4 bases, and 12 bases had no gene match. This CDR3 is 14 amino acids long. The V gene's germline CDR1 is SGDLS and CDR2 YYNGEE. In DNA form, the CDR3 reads TGTGCCAGCAGCTCAACCGCGGCAGCGGGAGGGGAGTACTTC. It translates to CASSSTAAAGGEYF.

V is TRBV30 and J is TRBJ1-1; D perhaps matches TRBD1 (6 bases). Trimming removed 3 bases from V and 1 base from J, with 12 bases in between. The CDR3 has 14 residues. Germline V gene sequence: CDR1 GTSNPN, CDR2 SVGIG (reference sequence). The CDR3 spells CAWSTGSPNTEAFF. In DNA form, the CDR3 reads TGTGCCTGGAGCACAGGGTCCCCGAACACTGAAGCTTTCTTT.

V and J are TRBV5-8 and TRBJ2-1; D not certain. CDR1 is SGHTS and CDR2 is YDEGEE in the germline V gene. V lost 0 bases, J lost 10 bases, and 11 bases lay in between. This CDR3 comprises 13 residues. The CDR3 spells CASSLAYPTEQFF. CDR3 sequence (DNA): TGTGCCAGCAGCTTGGCATACCCTACCGAGCAGTTCTTC.

DNA for the CDR3: TGTGCCAGCAGCGTAGGGGACAGGGTAAACACTGAAGCTTTCTTT. Its translation: CASSVGDRVNTEAFF. The V call is TRBV9, the J call TRBJ1-1; 9 nucleotides match TRBD1. This CDR3 region has 15 residues. V lost 0 bases, J lost 2 bases, and 2 bases stayed unmatched. Germline V CDR1 and CDR2: SGDLS, YYNGEE.